This TCR beta chain was captured in a study of blood T cell repertoires in COVID-19. Per the germline V gene, CDR1 is GTSNPN and CDR2 is SVGIG (reference sequence). After removal of 3 bases from V and 2 bases from J, the junction contained 1 base not matched to a gene. This CDR3 spans 12 amino acids. The study recruited people aged roughly 18 to 95 years across approximately 24 US areas. In its sample, this clone was seen a few times. Sequenced by immunoSEQ multiplex PCR; TCRdb stores in-frame clones only, minus some. This repertoire shows about 310,000 clones, around 85% found once; its top ten account for around 1.9%.

The chain couples TRBV30 to TRBJ2-7; 7 nucleotides align to TRBD1. The sample consisted of PBMCs or T cells enriched from blood (not recorded which). This sequence was found in a woman in her thirties who had been exposed to COVID-19. CDR3 in DNA: TGTGCCTGGAGAGGACAGGCCTACGAGCAGTACTTC. Translating gives CAWRGQAYEQYF.